A selection of T cell receptor beta chains follows, all from one sample in a study of T-cell reconstitution after alpha-beta-depleted transplantation in children. Each CDR3 protein gets one entry after TCRdb re-called the PCR reads with MiXCR. The sample holds 350,000 to 450,000 distinct CDR3 sequences, roughly 15% seen once. Sequenced material: PBMCs, taken from the stem cell graft. The receptors stem from a human donor who donated a stem cell graft to a child with Fanconi anemia. CDR3s include the opening cysteine and the closing phenylalanine or tryptophan. Fields, in order: D gene, V gene, clone size, J gene, CDR3 DNA, CDR3 protein. The D gene is left open where the match is weak. Not all rows give a size; the values are once, few, many and, for expanded clones, a class.

d_call: NA
v_call: TRBV18
clone_size: few
j_call: TRBJ2-7
cdr3_nt: TGTGCCAGCTCACCAGCTAGCCTCAACTACGAGCAGTACTTC
cdr3_aa: CASSPASLNYEQYF

d_call: TRBD1
v_call: TRBV5-1
clone_size: NA
j_call: TRBJ2-7
cdr3_nt: TGCGCCAGCAGAGACGGGACAGGGGGCTCCTACGAGCAGTACTTC
cdr3_aa: CASRDGTGGSYEQYF

d_call: NA
v_call: TRBV7-2
clone_size: few
j_call: TRBJ1-5
cdr3_nt: TGTGCCAGCAGCTTAGCATCCGGGGGGCATCAGCCCCAGCATTTT
cdr3_aa: CASSLASGGHQPQHF

d_call: NA
v_call: TRBV6-5
clone_size: NA
j_call: TRBJ1-1
cdr3_nt: TGTGCCAGCAGTTCGACCCGGGTCAGCTTTGAAGCTTTCTTT
cdr3_aa: CASSSTRVSFEAFF

d_call: NA
v_call: TRBV19
clone_size: NA
j_call: TRBJ1-3
cdr3_nt: TGTGCCGCTTGGACAGCTACCTCTGGAAACACCATATATTTT
cdr3_aa: CAAWTATSGNTIYF

d_call: TRBD1
v_call: TRBV20-1
clone_size: few
j_call: TRBJ1-4
cdr3_nt: TGCAGTGCTGTTACAGGGGGATTTGAAAAACTGTTTTTT
cdr3_aa: CSAVTGGFEKLFF

d_call: NA
v_call: TRBV12-5
clone_size: once
j_call: TRBJ2-6
cdr3_nt: TGTGCTAGTGGTTTGGCCGGGGCCAACGTCCTGACTTTC
cdr3_aa: CASGLAGANVLTF

d_call: NA
v_call: TRBV7-9
clone_size: NA
j_call: TRBJ1-1
cdr3_nt: TGTGCCAGCAGCTTATTAGGAGGGCGAGGAACTGAAGCTTTCTTT
cdr3_aa: CASSLLGGRGTEAFF

d_call: TRBD1
v_call: TRBV7-6
clone_size: NA
j_call: TRBJ2-7
cdr3_nt: TGTGCCAGCAGCTTGGCACAGGGGGTTTTATACGAGCAGTACTTC
cdr3_aa: CASSLAQGVLYEQYF

d_call: NA
v_call: TRBV12-3/TRBV12-4
clone_size: NA
j_call: TRBJ1-2
cdr3_nt: TGTGCCAGCAGTTTAGCGCTTGCAGGGCTTCACTATGGCTACACCTTC
cdr3_aa: CASSLALAGLHYGYTF

d_call: NA
v_call: TRBV28
clone_size: many
j_call: TRBJ2-7
cdr3_nt: TGTGCCAGCAGTTTGGCAGGGGCGGCCTACGAGCAGTACTTC
cdr3_aa: CASSLAGAAYEQYF

d_call: NA
v_call: TRBV2
clone_size: NA
j_call: TRBJ2-3
cdr3_nt: TGTGCCAGCAGTGTGGAAAGAAGGGCAGATACGCAGTATTTT
cdr3_aa: CASSVERRADTQYF

d_call: NA
v_call: TRBV5-1
clone_size: few
j_call: TRBJ2-1
cdr3_nt: TGCGCCAGCAGCTTTTGGTCCGGGGGCCGTAATGAGCAGTTCTTC
cdr3_aa: CASSFWSGGRNEQFF

d_call: NA
v_call: TRBV29-1
clone_size: NA
j_call: TRBJ1-1
cdr3_nt: TGCAGCGTGAGGGTTAGCGAAGCTTTCTTT
cdr3_aa: CSVRVSEAFF

d_call: NA
v_call: TRBV27
clone_size: NA
j_call: TRBJ2-1
cdr3_nt: TGTGCCAGCAGTTCCGTCACTGGTTATTTCAACAATGAGCAGTTCTTC
cdr3_aa: CASSSVTGYFNNEQFF

d_call: NA
v_call: TRBV4-3
clone_size: NA
j_call: TRBJ1-5
cdr3_nt: TGCGCCAGCAGCCAAGATTGGGGCGCCGGGCAGCCCCAGCATTTT
cdr3_aa: CASSQDWGAGQPQHF

d_call: NA
v_call: TRBV5-1
clone_size: many
j_call: TRBJ2-1
cdr3_nt: TGCGCCAGCAGCTTAGACACCTACAATGAGCAGTTCTTC
cdr3_aa: CASSLDTYNEQFF

d_call: TRBD2
v_call: TRBV7-2
clone_size: few
j_call: TRBJ2-4
cdr3_nt: TGTGCCAGCAGCCTAAACCGGGGGGATTATAACATTCAGTACTTC
cdr3_aa: CASSLNRGDYNIQYF

d_call: NA
v_call: TRBV5-1
clone_size: many
j_call: TRBJ2-3
cdr3_nt: TGCGCCAGCAGCTTGGCTGCCCAGACAACAGATACGCAGTATTTT
cdr3_aa: CASSLAAQTTDTQYF

d_call: NA
v_call: TRBV9
clone_size: few
j_call: TRBJ1-1
cdr3_nt: TGTGCCAGCAGCGATACAGGGAGAGCCTCCACTGAAGCTTTCTTT
cdr3_aa: CASSDTGRASTEAFF

d_call: TRBD2
v_call: TRBV29-1
clone_size: NA
j_call: TRBJ2-1
cdr3_nt: TGCAGCGTTGAAGTCTGGACTAGCGGGTCCGTCCTTCGAAGTAGCAATGAGCAGTTCTTC
cdr3_aa: CSVEVWTSGSVLRSSNEQFF

d_call: NA
v_call: TRBV29-1
clone_size: few
j_call: TRBJ1-1
cdr3_nt: TGCAGCGTCCACCCAGGGTTAAACACTGAAGCTTTCTTT
cdr3_aa: CSVHPGLNTEAFF